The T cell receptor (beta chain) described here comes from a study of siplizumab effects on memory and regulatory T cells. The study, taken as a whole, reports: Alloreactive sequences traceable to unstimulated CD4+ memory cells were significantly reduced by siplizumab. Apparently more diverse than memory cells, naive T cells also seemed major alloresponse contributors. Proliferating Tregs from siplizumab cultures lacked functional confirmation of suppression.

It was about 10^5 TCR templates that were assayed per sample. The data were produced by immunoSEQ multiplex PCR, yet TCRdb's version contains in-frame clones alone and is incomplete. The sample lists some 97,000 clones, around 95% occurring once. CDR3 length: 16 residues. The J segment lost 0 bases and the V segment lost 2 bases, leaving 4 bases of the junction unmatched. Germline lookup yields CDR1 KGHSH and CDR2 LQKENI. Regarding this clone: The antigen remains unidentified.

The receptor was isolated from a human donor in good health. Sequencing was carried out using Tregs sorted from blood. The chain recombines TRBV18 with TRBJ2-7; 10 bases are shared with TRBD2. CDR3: CASSPRTSGFSYEQYF. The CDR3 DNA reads TGTGCCAGCTCACCAAGGACTAGCGGATTCTCCTACGAGCAGTACTTC.